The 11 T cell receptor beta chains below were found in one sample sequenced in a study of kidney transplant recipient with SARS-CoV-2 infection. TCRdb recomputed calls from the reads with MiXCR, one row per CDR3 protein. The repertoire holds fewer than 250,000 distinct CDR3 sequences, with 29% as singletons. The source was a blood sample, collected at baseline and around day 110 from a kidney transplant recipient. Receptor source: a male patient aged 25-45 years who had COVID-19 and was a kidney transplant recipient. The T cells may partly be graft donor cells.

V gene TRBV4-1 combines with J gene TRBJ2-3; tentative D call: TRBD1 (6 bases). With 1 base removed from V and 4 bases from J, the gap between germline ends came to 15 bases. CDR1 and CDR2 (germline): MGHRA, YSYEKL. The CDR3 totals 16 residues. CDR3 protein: CASSQVLQGAADTQYF. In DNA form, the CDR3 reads TGCGCCAGCAGCCAAGTTTTACAGGGTGCCGCAGATACGCAGTATTTT.

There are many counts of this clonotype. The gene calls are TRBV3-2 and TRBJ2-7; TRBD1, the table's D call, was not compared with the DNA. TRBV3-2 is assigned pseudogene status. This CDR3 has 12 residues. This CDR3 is CASSQGQHEQYF. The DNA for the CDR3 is TGTGCCAGCAGCCAAGGACAGCACGAGCAGTACTTC.

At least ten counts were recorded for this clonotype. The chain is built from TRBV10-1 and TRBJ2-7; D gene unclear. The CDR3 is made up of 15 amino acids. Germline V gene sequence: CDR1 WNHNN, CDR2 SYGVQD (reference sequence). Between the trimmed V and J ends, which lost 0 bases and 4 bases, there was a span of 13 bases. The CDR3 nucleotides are TGCGCCAGCAGTGAGTCGCAGGACCTCGGGTACGAGCAGTACTTC. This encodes CASSESQDLGYEQYF.

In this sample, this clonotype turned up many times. The CDR3 spells CAAGGSWDTEAFF. CDR3 in DNA: TGTGCTGCCGGGGGTAGTTGGGACACTGAAGCTTTCTTT. The chain carries TRBV19 and TRBJ1-1; D is possibly TRBD1 (5 bases). Germline V lookup: CDR1 LNHDA, CDR2 SQIVND (reference sequence). This CDR3 contains 13 residues.

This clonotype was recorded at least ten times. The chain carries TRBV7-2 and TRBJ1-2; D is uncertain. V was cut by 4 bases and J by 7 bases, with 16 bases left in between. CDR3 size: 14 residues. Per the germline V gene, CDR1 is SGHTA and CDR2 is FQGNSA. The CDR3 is CASSSVPDLGGYTF. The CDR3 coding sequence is TGTGCCAGCAGCTCAGTTCCAGACTTGGGTGGCTACACCTTC.

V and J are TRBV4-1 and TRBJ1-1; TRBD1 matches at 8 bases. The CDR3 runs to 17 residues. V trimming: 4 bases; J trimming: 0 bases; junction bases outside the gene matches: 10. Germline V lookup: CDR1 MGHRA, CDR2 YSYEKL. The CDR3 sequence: CASSPVVRRGLNTEAFF. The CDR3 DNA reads TGCGCCAGCAGCCCAGTGGTCCGCAGGGGGCTGAACACTGAAGCTTTCTTT.

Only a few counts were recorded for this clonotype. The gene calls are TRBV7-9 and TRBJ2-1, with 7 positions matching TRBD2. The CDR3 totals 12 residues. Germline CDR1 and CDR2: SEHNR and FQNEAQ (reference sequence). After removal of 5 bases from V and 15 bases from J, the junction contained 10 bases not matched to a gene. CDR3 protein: CASSTGLVFWFF. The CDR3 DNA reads TGTGCCAGCAGCACAGGACTAGTATTCTGGTTCTTC.

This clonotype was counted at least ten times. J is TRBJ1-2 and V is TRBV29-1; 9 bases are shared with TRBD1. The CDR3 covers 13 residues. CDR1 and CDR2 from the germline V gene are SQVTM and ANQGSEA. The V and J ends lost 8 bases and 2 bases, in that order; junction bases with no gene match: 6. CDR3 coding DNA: TGCAGCTCCCGGACAGGGGACAACTATGGCTACACCTTC. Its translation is CSSRTGDNYGYTF.

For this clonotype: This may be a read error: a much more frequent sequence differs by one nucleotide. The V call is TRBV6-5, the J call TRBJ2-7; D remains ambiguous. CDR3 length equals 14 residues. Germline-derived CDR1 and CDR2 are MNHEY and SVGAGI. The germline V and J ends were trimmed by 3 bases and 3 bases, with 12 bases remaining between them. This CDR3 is CASSYLVGDYEQYF. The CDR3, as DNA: TGTGCCAGCAGTTATCTAGTTGGGGACTACGAGCAGTACTTC.

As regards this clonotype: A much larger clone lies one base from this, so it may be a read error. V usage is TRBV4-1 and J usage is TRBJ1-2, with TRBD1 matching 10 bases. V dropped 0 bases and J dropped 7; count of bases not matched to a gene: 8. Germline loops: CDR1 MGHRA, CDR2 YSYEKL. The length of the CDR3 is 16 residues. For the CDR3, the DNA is TGCGCCAGCAGCCAAGAGGGGACAGGGGATTTCTGTGGCTACACCTTC. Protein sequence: CASSQEGTGDFCGYTF.

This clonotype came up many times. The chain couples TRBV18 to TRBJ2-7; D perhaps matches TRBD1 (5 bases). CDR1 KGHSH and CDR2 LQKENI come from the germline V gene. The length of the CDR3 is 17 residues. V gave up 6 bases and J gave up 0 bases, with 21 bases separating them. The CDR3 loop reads CASSKQATATSSYEQYF. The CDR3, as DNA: TGTGCCAGCTCCAAACAAGCGACAGCAACAAGCTCCTACGAGCAGTACTTC.